This entry features one T cell receptor beta chain sequence. The antigen is unknown. Sequencing was performed with immunoSEQ multiplex PCR; in TCRdb, only in-frame clones are kept and a portion is missing. The repertoire holds roughly 250,000 clones, with 70% as singletons. The sample is drawn from a study of cytotoxic CD8 clonotypes in ibrutinib-treated CLL. General study results and limits: Patients showed higher baseline clonality than age-matched healthy donors, and it tracked circulating CD8+ T-cell counts. An increase in clonality occurred at ibrutinib response, followed by a return toward baseline at progression.

From germline, CDR1 is MNHNY and CDR2 SVGAGI (reference sequence). CDR3 length: 15 residues. V lost 6 bases and J lost 2, with 15 bases in between. The sample consisted of PBMCs, taken after 24 months of ibrutinib treatment. This TCR derives from a human donor with chronic lymphocytic leukemia. This sequence joins TRBV6-6 and TRBJ2-3; possibly TRBD1 for D (6 bases). The CDR3 sequence: CASSFGQLDTDTQYF. The CDR3 coding sequence is TGTGCCAGCAGCTTCGGACAGTTAGACACAGATACGCAGTATTTT.